This T cell receptor beta chain derives from a study of blood T cell repertoires in COVID-19. Trimming left V 0 bases short and J 8 bases short, with 12 bases between. In germline, CDR1 is SGDLS, CDR2 YYNGEE. The CDR3 is 14 residues long. Per the study methods: Reference gene primer amplification gave estimated nucleated cell counts. Measured with immunoSEQ multiplex PCR; TCRdb has only the in-frame clones, and not every one. D and trimming were read from the DNA, whereas the V and J calls and clone size are those reported in that table. The data contain hundreds of thousands of clones, approximately 86% of them singletons.

The sequence derives from a woman younger than 45 who had been exposed to COVID-19. The sample was PBMCs or T cells enriched from blood (not recorded which). This sequence joins TRBV9 and TRBJ2-1; D ambiguous. The CDR3 is CASSVGSRSDEQFF. The CDR3, as DNA: TGTGCCAGCAGCGTAGGGTCCAGGTCGGATGAGCAGTTCTTC.